Each of the 32 T cell receptor beta chains below was sequenced from the same sample in a study of blood T cell repertoires in COVID-19. Libraries were prepared by immunoSEQ multiplex PCR; TCRdb keeps only in-frame clonotypes and omits some of them. The top ten hold 12% to 15% of the sample, which has about 40,000 clones, approximately 84% seen once. The sample consisted of peripheral blood. These receptors all stem from a human donor in a cohort sampled during active COVID-19.

This chain links TRBV9 with TRBJ2-1; 10 bases are a match to TRBD1. The CDR3 length is 15 residues. V was pared by 5 bases and J by 5 bases, with 7 bases of the junction left unmatched. Germline values: CDR1 SGDLS, CDR2 YYNGEE. CDR3 coding DNA: TGTGCCAGCAGTCACCGGGACAGGGGCAACAATGAGCAGTTCTTC. Protein: CASSHRDRGNNEQFF. The full variable domain, in which reference TRBV9 and TRBJ2-1 provide the parts outside the CDR3, is DSGVTQTPKHLITATGQRVTLRCSPRSGDLSVYWYQQSLDQGLQFLIQYYNGEERAKGNILERFSAQQFPDLHSELNLSSLELGDSALYFCASSHRDRGNNEQFFGPGTRLTVL.

This clone was recorded a few times. This chain connects TRBV4-1 to TRBJ2-5; 9 nucleotides line up with TRBD2. V lost 0 bases to trimming and J lost 6 bases; unmatched junction nucleotides: 14. CDR3 size: 18 residues. Germline V gene data show CDR1 as MGHRA and CDR2 as YSYEKL. This CDR3 is CASSQEVPPSGVRQTQYF. For the CDR3, the DNA is TGCGCCAGCAGCCAAGAAGTCCCCCCTAGCGGGGTACGGCAGACCCAGTACTTC.

This clone has just a few counts. The CDR3 DNA is TGTGCCAGCAGCTTACGGGACAACTACGAGCAGTACTTC. It encodes CASSLRDNYEQYF. V and J are TRBV7-9 and TRBJ2-7; possible D gene TRBD1, 6 bases. The CDR3 totals 13 residues. V was cut by 2 bases and J by 3 bases, with 8 bases left in between. The germline CDR1 and CDR2 sequences are SEHNR and FQNEAQ (reference sequence).

This clone has a single count. The chain employs TRBV11-2 and TRBJ1-3, with 10 nucleotides matching TRBD1. The ends lost 5 bases at V and 4 bases at J; junction bases unmatched: 5. Germline V CDR1 and CDR2: SGHAT, FQNNGV. The CDR3 is made up of 15 amino acids. Here the CDR3 DNA reads TGTGCCAGCAGCCCCCGACAGGGGGCCGGAAACACCATATATTTT. It specifies CASSPRQGAGNTIYF.

This sequence joins TRBV3-1 (or the pseudogene TRBV3-2) and TRBJ1-6, with TRBD1 matching over 8 bases. The CDR3 runs 14 residues. V trimming: 5 bases; J trimming: 6 bases; junction bases outside the gene matches: 3. Germline V gene sequence: CDR1 LGHDT, CDR2 YNNKEL (reference sequence). The CDR3 protein is CASSYTGGNSPLHF. The CDR3 coding sequence is TGTGCCAGCAGCTATACAGGGGGTAATTCACCCCTCCACTTT.

The genes are TRBV18 and TRBJ1-1, with D perhaps TRBD1 (6 bases). Trimming left V 3 bases short and J 0 bases short, with 14 bases between. The CDR3 is 16 residues long. CDR1 is KGHSH and CDR2 is LQKENI in the germline V gene. The CDR3 region has the DNA TGTGCCAGCTCACCGAACGGGGGGGGCATGAACACTGAAGCTTTCTTT. Amino acids: CASSPNGGGMNTEAFF.

The chain has TRBV9 and TRBJ2-3, with D possibly TRBD2 on 6 matching bases. V lost 0 bases and J lost 6, with 11 bases in between. Per the germline V gene, CDR1 is SGDLS and CDR2 is YYNGEE. The CDR3 covers 14 residues. The CDR3 reads CASSVATSRDTQYF. For the CDR3, the DNA is TGTGCCAGCAGCGTAGCTACTAGCAGGGATACGCAGTATTTT.

The CDR3 sequence is CASSDRKPPAPEEKLFF. The CDR3, as DNA: TGCGCCAGCAGTGACAGGAAGCCACCTGCCCCCGAAGAAAAACTGTTTTTT. V gene TRBV10-1 combines with J gene TRBJ1-4, with unresolved D. Germline CDR1 WNHNN, CDR2 SYGVQD (reference sequence). This CDR3 region has 17 residues. Deletions cut 3 bases from V and 8 bases from J, with 22 bases between.

This sequence joins TRBV5-4 and TRBJ1-1; D gene ambiguous. Deletions cut 0 bases from V and 0 bases from J, with 3 bases between. Germline V gene lookup returns CDR1 SGHNT and CDR2 YYREEE (reference sequence). The CDR3 covers 13 residues. CDR3 loop: CASSLDLNTEAFF. CDR3 DNA: TGTGCCAGCAGCTTGGACTTGAACACTGAAGCTTTCTTT.

The chain has TRBV5-1 and TRBJ1-6; D possibly corresponds to TRBD1 (5 bases). With 5 bases removed from V and 1 base from J, the gap between germline ends came to 10 bases. Per germline, CDR1 SGHRS and CDR2 YFSETQ. The CDR3 totals 15 residues. CDR3 region: CASRTVGSYNSPLHF. CDR3 sequence (DNA): TGCGCCAGCAGGACAGTTGGTTCCTATAATTCACCCCTCCACTTT.

CDR3 sequence: CASSLQGAIKNTGELFF. For the CDR3, the DNA is TGCGCCAGCAGCTTGCAGGGGGCGATCAAGAACACCGGGGAGCTGTTTTTT. The J gene is TRBJ2-2, the V gene TRBV5-1; 8 bases match TRBD1. V gave up 1 base and J gave up 1 base; unmatched junction bases: 6. CDR3 length equals 17 residues. The germline gives CDR1 SGHRS, CDR2 YFSETQ.

The CDR3 DNA follows: TGCGCCAGCAGCTGGAACGGACAGGGCGGTTTCGAGCAGTACTTC. Encoded protein: CASSWNGQGGFEQYF. This chain links TRBV5-1 with TRBJ2-7; 8 bases agree with TRBD1. CDR1 and CDR2 (germline): SGHRS, YFSETQ. The CDR3 totals 15 residues. V lost 3 bases and J lost 6; bases outside the gene matches: 11.

V gene TRBV21-1 combines with J gene TRBJ2-2; the D segment call TRBD2 is taken from the table without a DNA check. TRBV21-1 is deemed a pseudogene. CDR3 length: 17 amino acids. CDR3 loop: CASSKALSGTNTGELFF. CDR3 DNA: TGTGCCAGCAGCAAAGCGCTGAGCGGAACGAACACCGGGGAGCTGTTTTTT.

This clone has a single count. V is TRBV12-3 or TRBV12-4 and J is TRBJ2-5; possible D gene TRBD1, 5 bases. The CDR3 has 13 residues. The germline V and J ends were trimmed by 7 bases and 1 base, with 10 bases remaining between them. In nucleotides, the CDR3 is TGTGCCAGCAAGGGTGGGGCCCAAGAGACCCAGTACTTC. Encoded protein: CASKGGAQETQYF.

The chain joins TRBV10-3 to TRBJ1-2; possible D gene TRBD1, 6 bases. Between the trimmed V and J ends, which lost 1 base and 8 bases, there was a span of 17 bases. Per germline, CDR1 ENHRY and CDR2 SYGVKD. There are 15 residues in the CDR3. In DNA form, the CDR3 reads TGTGCCATCAGTGAGTACCCAGGGGAGAGAGAAGGCTACACCTTC. Protein product: CAISEYPGEREGYTF.

The gene calls are TRBV3-1 (or the pseudogene TRBV3-2) and TRBJ2-3; D gene ambiguous. V shed 0 bases and J shed 2 bases, with 6 bases lying between them. This CDR3 spans 14 amino acids. CDR1 is LGHDT, CDR2 YNNKEL, per germline (reference sequence). The CDR3 region has the DNA TGTGCCAGCAGCCAAGATCCAGTCACAGATACGCAGTATTTT. It is translated as CASSQDPVTDTQYF.

The rearrangement links TRBV4-2 to TRBJ2-2, with 9 bases matching TRBD2. In germline, CDR1 is LGHNA, CDR2 YNFKEQ. The CDR3 runs 19 residues. The V segment lost 0 bases and the J segment 0 bases; nucleotides outside the gene matches: 8. The CDR3 DNA sequence: TGTGCCAGCAGCCAAGATCCATCCGGGACTAGCTCGAACACCGGGGAGCTGTTTTTT. This gives the protein CASSQDPSGTSSNTGELFF.

In its sample, this clone was seen once. This chain uses TRBV5-1 with TRBJ2-5, with 8 bases that match TRBD1. Trimming cost V 3 bases and J 5 bases; bases outside gene matches: 9. The germline gives CDR1 SGHRS, CDR2 YFSETQ. The CDR3 extends over 15 amino acids. Here the CDR3 reads CASSSQGASGETQYF. The DNA for the CDR3 is TGCGCCAGCAGCTCCCAGGGGGCGTCAGGGGAGACCCAGTACTTC.

Only a few counts were recorded for this clone. The V gene is TRBV3-1 (or the pseudogene TRBV3-2), the J gene TRBJ1-6; D is ambiguous. The CDR3 has 15 amino acids. V lost 1 base and J 7 bases, leaving 11 bases between the germline ends. Germline V gives CDR1 LGHDT, CDR2 YNNKEL (reference sequence). The CDR3 DNA is TGTGCCAGCAGCCAAGTACCAGGTGGAAATTCACCCCTCCACTTT. It encodes CASSQVPGGNSPLHF.

V is TRBV2 and J is TRBJ1-2; tentative D call: TRBD1 (6 bases). Trimming removed 4 bases at V and 3 bases at J, with 12 bases between. From germline, CDR1 is SNHLY and CDR2 FYNNEI. This CDR3 region has 14 residues. The CDR3 spells CASSATGLDYGYTF. For the CDR3, the DNA is TGTGCCAGCAGTGCTACAGGGCTTGACTATGGCTACACCTTC.

The genes are TRBV5-6 and TRBJ2-3, with 11 bases fitting TRBD2. Trimming took 3 bases from V and 9 from J; bases not matched to a gene: 12. Germline CDR1 SGHDT, CDR2 YYEEEE. The CDR3 extends over 16 amino acids. The CDR3 loop reads CASSSRLAGFPETQYF. CDR3 DNA sequence: TGTGCCAGCAGCTCGAGACTAGCGGGGTTTCCCGAGACGCAGTATTTT.

This clone has a single count. The CDR3 bases are TGCGCCAGCAGCCAGACGGGGGAGACCCAGTACTTC. Translating gives CASSQTGETQYF. The V call is TRBV4-1, the J call TRBJ2-5, with D maybe TRBD2 (5 bases). The V end lost 3 bases, the J end lost 5 bases, and 7 bases lay between the germline ends. This CDR3 is 12 amino acids long. Germline assignment: CDR1 MGHRA and CDR2 YSYEKL.

The V and J genes are TRBV6-5 and TRBJ1-2; D perhaps matches TRBD1 (5 bases). The V and J ends lost 6 bases and 5 bases respectively, with 10 bases between them. Germline assignment: CDR1 MNHEY and CDR2 SVGAGI. This CDR3 has 12 residues. CDR3 residues: CASSPSGYGYTF. Here the CDR3 DNA reads TGTGCCAGCAGCCCGTCAGGGTATGGCTACACCTTC.

The gene calls are TRBV7-3 and TRBJ2-1; the D gene is possibly TRBD1 (5 bases). The CDR3 covers 16 residues. V shed 5 bases and J shed 0 bases, with 14 bases lying between them. Germline lookup yields CDR1 SGHTA and CDR2 FQGTGA. The CDR3 spells CASSPQGASSYNEQFF. CDR3 sequence (DNA): TGTGCCAGCAGCCCCCAGGGCGCTAGCTCCTACAATGAGCAGTTCTTC.

The rearrangement links TRBV7-2 to TRBJ2-2; 12 nucleotides agree with TRBD1. This CDR3 has 15 residues. Trimming cost V 4 bases and J 6 bases; bases outside gene matches: 3. Germline V gives CDR1 SGHTA, CDR2 FQGNSA. The CDR3 is CASSSGQGAPGELFF. The CDR3 DNA reads TGTGCCAGCAGCTCGGGACAGGGGGCGCCCGGGGAGCTGTTTTTT. Drawing the rest from reference TRBV7-2 and TRBJ2-2, the complete variable domain is GAGVSQSPSNKVTEKGKDVELRCDPISGHTALYWYRQSLGQGLEFLIYFQGNSAPDKSGLPSDRFSAERTGGSVSTLTIQRTQQEDSAVYLCASSSGQGAPGELFFGEGSRLTVL.

Only a few counts were recorded for this clone. The chain joins TRBV5-1 to TRBJ2-2; D remains unclear. The CDR3 spans 14 residues. V shed 4 bases and J shed 4 bases, with 11 bases lying between them. Germline V gives CDR1 SGHRS, CDR2 YFSETQ. The CDR3 DNA reads as TGCGCCAGCAGCCAGGCGACGCGCACCGGGGAGCTGTTTTTT. Its protein is CASSQATRTGELFF.

About this clone: An end of the junction differs from the germline gene, which may be a read error. The J gene is TRBJ2-1, the V gene TRBV19; TRBD1 is a possible D gene (6 bases). The germline gives CDR1 LNHDA, CDR2 SQIVND (reference sequence). The CDR3 is 10 residues long. The CDR3 DNA is TGTGCCAGTTTCAGGGGTATTTGGGTCTTC. This codes for CASFRGIWVF.

The gene calls are TRBV11-2 and TRBJ2-2; D might be TRBD1 (6 bases). Germline V gives CDR1 SGHAT, CDR2 FQNNGV. The CDR3 loop spans 15 amino acids. V was trimmed by 0 bases and J by 2 bases, leaving 7 bases between them. CDR3 coding DNA: TGTGCCAGCAGCTTAGATGGGGGCAACACCGGGGAGCTGTTTTTT. Translation: CASSLDGGNTGELFF.

The chain couples TRBV5-5 to TRBJ1-1; D remains unclear. Trimming stripped 1 base from V and 0 bases from J, with 7 bases between. This CDR3 spans 14 amino acids. Germline assignment: CDR1 SGHKS and CDR2 YYEKEE (reference sequence). This chain's CDR3 is CASSLTVMNTEAFF. CDR3 nucleotides: TGTGCCAGCAGCTTGACAGTTATGAACACTGAAGCTTTCTTT.

The chain combines TRBV12-1 with TRBJ1-5; the D segment call TRBD1 is taken from the table without a DNA check. TRBV12-1 is a pseudogene locus. CDR3 length: 15 amino acids. The CDR3 spells CASSPGVRDAPPQHF. CDR3 sequence (DNA): TGTGCCAGCAGCCCAGGGGTCCGGGATGCACCACCCCAGCATTTT.

The gene calls are TRBV5-3 and TRBJ1-2; maybe TRBD1 (5 bases). TRBV5-3 is marked as an open reading frame, function uncertain. The CDR3 runs 14 residues. V dropped 3 bases and J dropped 6 bases, with 15 bases sitting between them. The DNA for the CDR3 is TGTGCCAGAAGCTACAAGTGGGGCAAACATGGCTACACCTTC. Its translation is CARSYKWGKHGYTF.

The chain uses TRBV2 and TRBJ2-3; D unresolved. Germline CDR1 and CDR2: SNHLY and FYNNEI. CDR3 length: 15 amino acids. V was shortened by 2 bases and J by 0 bases, with 9 bases between the two germline ends. The DNA for the CDR3 is TGTGCCAGCAGTGAAATACTCCCCAGCACAGATACGCAGTATTTT. This translates into CASSEILPSTDTQYF.